The rows below give T cell receptor beta chains drawn from one sample of a study of cytomegalovirus exposure and HLA in healthy donors. Profiling relied on immunoSEQ multiplex PCR, and the TCRdb table lists in-frame clones only, not all of them. The sample consists of around 160,000 clones, roughly 79% of them appearing once. Sample: PBMCs. These receptors all stem from a woman aged 40 to 55 in good health and CMV-seropositive. The CDR3 runs from the conserved cysteine through the conserved F or W. A D gene is named only where the DNA matches it firmly. Size is omitted from some rows. Given values are once, few, many or a class for expanded clones.

-	TRBJ2-5	TRBV28	few	TGTGCCAGCTCCTCCGGGGGAAAGACCCAGTACTTC	CASSSGGKTQYF
-	TRBJ1-1	TRBV10-2	-	TGCGCCAGCAGGGGGGCTTCGGGGGGATCGGCTGAAGCTTTCTTT	CASRGASGGSAEAFF
TRBD1	TRBJ2-2	TRBV5-1	once	TGCGCCAGCAGCTTGGGACAGGGGGTTACCGGGGAGCTGTTTTTT	CASSLGQGVTGELFF
-	TRBJ2-7	TRBV6-5	-	TGTGCCAGCAGTGCCACTAGATGGGAGCAGTACTTC	CASSATRWEQYF
-	TRBJ2-1	TRBV7-3	-	TGTGCCAGCAGCCCAACGGGACTGGGTTTAGGGGAGCAGTTCTTC	CASSPTGLGLGEQFF
-	TRBJ2-1	TRBV6-1	-	TGTGCCAGCAGTGACCTGGGGGGGGCGAGACAGTTCTTC	CASSDLGGARQFF
-	TRBJ1-1	TRBV19	-	TGTGCCAGTAGTACAGGGATTGTGAACACTGAAGCTTTCTTT	CASSTGIVNTEAFF
TRBD1	TRBJ1-1	TRBV5-6	-	TGTGCCAGCATCCTGGACAGGGCGAACACTGAAGCTTTCTTT	CASILDRANTEAFF
-	TRBJ1-6	TRBV6-1	-	TGTGCCAGCAGTGAAGCGACAGCTTCCCCCCTCCACTTT	CASSEATASPLHF
-	TRBJ2-7	TRBV6-1	-	TGTGCCAGCAGTTCGACAGGTTCCTACGAGCAGTACTTC	CASSSTGSYEQYF
TRBD2	TRBJ2-1	TRBV6-1	-	TGTGCCAGCATAAGGACTAGCGGGGACAATGAGCAGTTCTTC	CASIRTSGDNEQFF
-	TRBJ2-5	TRBV10-3	-	TGTGCCATCAAACAGCACCAGGATCAAGAGACCCAGTACTTC	CAIKQHQDQETQYF
TRBD1	TRBJ1-5	TRBV4-1	-	TGCGCCAGCAGTCGGACAGGGGAGGGCAATCAGCCCCAGCATTTT	CASSRTGEGNQPQHF
TRBD1	TRBJ1-1	TRBV28	-	TGTGCCAGCAGTTTACAGGGGGCGCAGACTGAAGCTTTCTTT	CASSLQGAQTEAFF
TRBD1	TRBJ2-7	TRBV6-5	few	TGTGCCAGCAGTTACTCAGGACAGGACTCCTACGAGCAGTACTTC	CASSYSGQDSYEQYF
-	TRBJ2-1	TRBV6-1	-	TGTGCCAGCAGCGCCGGGACCTACAATGAGCAGTTCTTC	CASSAGTYNEQFF
TRBD2	TRBJ2-1	TRBV2	-	TGTGCCAGCAGTGAAGTAGCGGGGGACTACAATGAGCAGTTCTTC	CASSEVAGDYNEQFF
TRBD1	TRBJ1-6	TRBV7-9	few	TGTGCCAGCAGCGAGACGAACAGGGGCAATTCACCCCTCCACTTT	CASSETNRGNSPLHF
TRBD1	TRBJ2-7	TRBV14	-	TGTGCCAGCAGCCGCTTAACCGGGACAGGGGGAAGGGAGCAGTACTTC	CASSRLTGTGGREQYF
-	TRBJ1-6	TRBV4-2	-	TGTGCCAGCAGCCAGTCCGACAGGTCTGGTTCACCCCTCCACTTT	CASSQSDRSGSPLHF
-	TRBJ2-5	TRBV5-1	-	TGCGCCAGCAGCTTGTGGCAAGCTAGACTTCAAGAGACCCAGTACTTC	CASSLWQARLQETQYF
-	TRBJ2-7	TRBV5-1	few	TGCGCCAGCAAAGACGGGGACTACGAGCAGTACTTC	CASKDGDYEQYF
-	TRBJ1-5	TRBV2	-	TGTGCCAGCAGTGAAGGCCCCACTACCCCACAGCCCCAGCATTTT	CASSEGPTTPQPQHF
TRBD2	TRBJ2-4	TRBV9	-	TGTGCCAGCAGCGGGGGGGGACCCAAAAACATTCAGTACTTC	CASSGGGPKNIQYF
TRBD1	TRBJ1-4	TRBV5-6	-	TGTGCCAGCAGCTTTCAGGGGGCATTCGAAAAACTGTTTTTT	CASSFQGAFEKLFF
-	TRBJ2-1	TRBV7-9	-	TGTGCCAGCAAGACAGACAATGAGCAGTTCTTC	CASKTDNEQFF
TRBD2	TRBJ2-3	TRBV7-3	-	TGTGCCAGCAGCTCAACTAGCGGGGGCGACACAGATACGCAGTATTTT	CASSSTSGGDTDTQYF
TRBD2	TRBJ2-2	TRBV28	few	TGTGCCAGCAGTTTATGGAGGCTAGCGGGGGGACCTGGGGAGCTGTTTTTT	CASSLWRLAGGPGELFF
-	TRBJ1-2	TRBV10-3	-	TGTGCCATCAGGGCCTGGGGGCAGGAAGACTATGGCTACACCTTC	CAIRAWGQEDYGYTF
TRBD2	TRBJ2-5	TRBV5-4	-	TGTGCCAGCAGCTTGGGAGGACTAGCGGGGGGGGAGACCCAGTACTTC	CASSLGGLAGGETQYF
-	TRBJ1-1	TRBV5-1	once	TGCGCCAGCAGCTTGGCAGGTTTCACTGAAGCTTTCTTT	CASSLAGFTEAFF
TRBD1	TRBJ1-5	TRBV6-1	few	TGTGCCAGCAGTGAACAAACCGGGACAGGGGGGTATAGCAATCAGCCCCAGCATTTT	CASSEQTGTGGYSNQPQHF
-	TRBJ1-1	TRBV5-1	-	TGCGCCAGCAGCTCCAGGGTTAGTCCTTTTGGCACTGAAGCTTTCTTT	CASSSRVSPFGTEAFF
TRBD1	TRBJ1-4	TRBV6-1	-	TGTGCCAGCAGCGCCGGACAGGGGGGGGAAAAACTGTTTTTT	CASSAGQGGEKLFF
TRBD2	TRBJ2-1	TRBV6-4	-	TGTGCCAGCAGCTCGACTAGCGGGGGGGAGCAGTTCTTC	CASSSTSGGEQFF
TRBD1	TRBJ2-7	TRBV6-1	-	TGTGCCAGCAGTTCCAGCGGGACAGGGACCTACGAGCAGTACTTC	CASSSSGTGTYEQYF
-	TRBJ1-3	TRBV4-1	once	TGCGCCAGCAGCCGCCGGGACACCTCTGGAAACACCATATATTTC	CASSRRDTSGNTIYF
TRBD1	TRBJ2-1	TRBV6-5	-	TGTGCCAGCAGCTGGACAGGGGCTCTTGGCAATGAGCAGTTCTTC	CASSWTGALGNEQFF
-	TRBJ1-3	TRBV4-2	-	TGTGCCAGCAGCCAAGATCCCCCAGGGTCCGGAAACACCATATATTTT	CASSQDPPGSGNTIYF
-	TRBJ1-6	TRBV27	-	TGTGCCAGCAGTTCCCAACGGGAAAATTCACCCCTCCACTTT	CASSSQRENSPLHF
TRBD2	TRBJ2-4	TRBV28	-	TGTGCCAGCAGTTTATACGGCGGGGGGGCAAGCATTCAGTACTTC	CASSLYGGGASIQYF
TRBD1	TRBJ2-1	TRBV7-3	-	TGTGCCAGCAGCCCCGGACAGGGCTCCTACAATGAGCAGTTCTTC	CASSPGQGSYNEQFF
TRBD1	TRBJ1-5	TRBV19	-	TGTGCCAGTAGTATAGTTTGGGACAGTAACGAGCCCCAGCATTTT	CASSIVWDSNEPQHF
TRBD1	TRBJ2-4	TRBV28	-	TGTGCCAGCAGCCCCCCCGACAGGGGTGGCATTCAGTACTTC	CASSPPDRGGIQYF
-	TRBJ2-7	TRBV28	-	TGTGCCAGCAGTTTGTGGACGGGAGTTTACGAGCAGTACTTC	CASSLWTGVYEQYF
-	TRBJ2-7	TRBV4-1	-	TGCGCCAGCAGCCAATTGACAGACCCAAACTACGAGCAGTACTTC	CASSQLTDPNYEQYF
-	TRBJ1-2	TRBV2	few	TGTGCCAGCAGGTACAGGGAATCGGACGGCTACACCTTC	CASRYRESDGYTF
-	TRBJ1-1	TRBV5-6	-	TGTGCCAGCAGCTTTAAGGCCTCAGCGTGGAACACTGAAGCTTTCTTT	CASSFKASAWNTEAFF